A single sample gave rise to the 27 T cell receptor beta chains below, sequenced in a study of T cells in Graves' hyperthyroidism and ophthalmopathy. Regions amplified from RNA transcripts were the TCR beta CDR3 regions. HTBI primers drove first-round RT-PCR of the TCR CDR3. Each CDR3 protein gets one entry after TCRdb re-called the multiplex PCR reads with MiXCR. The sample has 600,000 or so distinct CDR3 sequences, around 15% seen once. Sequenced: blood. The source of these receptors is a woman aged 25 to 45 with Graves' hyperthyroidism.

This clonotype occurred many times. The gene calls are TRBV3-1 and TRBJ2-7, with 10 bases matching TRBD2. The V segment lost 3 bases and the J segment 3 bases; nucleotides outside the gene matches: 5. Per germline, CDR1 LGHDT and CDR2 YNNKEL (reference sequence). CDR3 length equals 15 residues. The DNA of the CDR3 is TGTGCCAGCAGCCAGGAAGGGACTAGCGACTACGAGCAGTACTTC. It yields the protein CASSQEGTSDYEQYF.

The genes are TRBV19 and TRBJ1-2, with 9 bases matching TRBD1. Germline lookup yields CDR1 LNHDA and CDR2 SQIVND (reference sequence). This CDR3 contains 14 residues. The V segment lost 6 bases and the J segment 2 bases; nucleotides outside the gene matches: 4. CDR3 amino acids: CASRTGGANYGYTF. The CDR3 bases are TGTGCCAGTAGAACAGGGGGCGCGAACTATGGCTACACCTTC.

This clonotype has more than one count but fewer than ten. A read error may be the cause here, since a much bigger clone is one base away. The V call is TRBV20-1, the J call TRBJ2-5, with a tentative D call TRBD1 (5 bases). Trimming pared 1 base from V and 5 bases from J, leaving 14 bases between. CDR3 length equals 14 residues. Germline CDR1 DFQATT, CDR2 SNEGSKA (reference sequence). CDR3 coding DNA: TGCAGTGCTAGAGCCCCAGGGCAATCGGAGACCCAGTACTTC. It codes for CSARAPGQSETQYF.

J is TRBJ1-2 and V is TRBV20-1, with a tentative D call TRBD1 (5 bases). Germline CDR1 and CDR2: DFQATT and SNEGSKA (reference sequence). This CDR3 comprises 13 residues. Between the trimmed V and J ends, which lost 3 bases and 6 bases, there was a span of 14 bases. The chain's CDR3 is CSASYQGGNGYTF. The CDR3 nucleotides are TGCAGTGCTAGTTACCAGGGAGGAAATGGCTACACCTTC.

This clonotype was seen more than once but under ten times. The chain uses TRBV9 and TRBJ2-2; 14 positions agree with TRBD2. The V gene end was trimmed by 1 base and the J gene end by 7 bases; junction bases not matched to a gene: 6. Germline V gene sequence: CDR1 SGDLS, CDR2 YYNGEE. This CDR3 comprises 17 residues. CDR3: CASSVRGLAGEGGELFF. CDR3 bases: TGTGCCAGCAGCGTAAGGGGACTAGCGGGAGAAGGCGGGGAGCTGTTTTTT.

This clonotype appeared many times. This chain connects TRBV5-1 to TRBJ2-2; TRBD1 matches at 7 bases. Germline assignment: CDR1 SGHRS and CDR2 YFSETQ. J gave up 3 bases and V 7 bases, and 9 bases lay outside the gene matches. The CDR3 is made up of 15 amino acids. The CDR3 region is CASLTRTGDTGELFF. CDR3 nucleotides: TGCGCCAGCCTAACTAGGACAGGAGACACCGGGGAGCTGTTTTTT.

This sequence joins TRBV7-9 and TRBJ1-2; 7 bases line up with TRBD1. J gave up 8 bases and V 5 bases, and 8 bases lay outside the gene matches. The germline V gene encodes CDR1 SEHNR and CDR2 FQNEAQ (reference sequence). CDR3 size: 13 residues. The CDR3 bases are TGTGCCAGCAGCCGACAGGGAGTCGGCGGCTACACCTTC. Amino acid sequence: CASSRQGVGGYTF. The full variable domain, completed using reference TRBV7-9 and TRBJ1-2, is DTGVSQNPRHKITKRGQNVTFRCDPISEHNRLYWYRQTLGQGPEFLTYFQNEAQLEKSRLLSDRFSAERPKGSFSTLEIQRTEQGDSAMYLCASSRQGVGGYTFGSGTRLTVV.

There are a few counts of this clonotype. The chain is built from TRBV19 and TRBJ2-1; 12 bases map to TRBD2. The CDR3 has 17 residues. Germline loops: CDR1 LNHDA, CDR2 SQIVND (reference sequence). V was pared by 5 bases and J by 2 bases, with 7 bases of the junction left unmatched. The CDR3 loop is CASSPTSGSVTYNEQFF. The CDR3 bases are TGTGCCAGTAGTCCGACTAGCGGGAGTGTGACCTACAATGAGCAGTTCTTC.

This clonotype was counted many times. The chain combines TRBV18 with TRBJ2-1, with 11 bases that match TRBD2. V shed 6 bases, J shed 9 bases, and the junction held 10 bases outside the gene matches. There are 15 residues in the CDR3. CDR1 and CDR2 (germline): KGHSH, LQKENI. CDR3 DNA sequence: TGTGCCAGCTCTCAATCCGATAGCGGGAGGGGTGAGCAGTTCTTC. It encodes CASSQSDSGRGEQFF.

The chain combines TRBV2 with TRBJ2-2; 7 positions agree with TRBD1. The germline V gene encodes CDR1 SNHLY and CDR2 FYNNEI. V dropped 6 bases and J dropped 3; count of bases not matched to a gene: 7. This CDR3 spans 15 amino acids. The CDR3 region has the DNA TGTGCCAGCAGCACCGACAGGGTGGACACCGGGGAGCTGTTTTTT. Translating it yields CASSTDRVDTGELFF.

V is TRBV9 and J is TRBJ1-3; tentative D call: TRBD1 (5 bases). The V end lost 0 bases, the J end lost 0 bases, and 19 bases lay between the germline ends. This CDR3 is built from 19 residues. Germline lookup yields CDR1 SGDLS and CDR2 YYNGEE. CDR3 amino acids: CASSVVPTNGGYSGNTIYF. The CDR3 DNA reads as TGTGCCAGCAGCGTAGTCCCCACCAATGGGGGTTACTCTGGAAACACCATATATTTT.

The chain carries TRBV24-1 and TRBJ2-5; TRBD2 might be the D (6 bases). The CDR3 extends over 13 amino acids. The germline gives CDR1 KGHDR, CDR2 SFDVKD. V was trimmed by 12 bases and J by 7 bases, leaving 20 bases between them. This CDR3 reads CAAARREMGTQYF. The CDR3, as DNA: TGTGCCGCGGCAAGGCGGGAAATGGGGACCCAGTACTTC.

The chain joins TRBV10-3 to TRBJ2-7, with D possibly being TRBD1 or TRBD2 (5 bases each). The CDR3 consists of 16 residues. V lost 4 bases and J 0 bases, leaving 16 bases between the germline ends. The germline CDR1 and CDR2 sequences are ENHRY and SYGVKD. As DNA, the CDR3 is TGTGCCATCAGTGCGGTAGGGGCCGACTACTCCTACGAGCAGTACTTC. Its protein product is CAISAVGADYSYEQYF.

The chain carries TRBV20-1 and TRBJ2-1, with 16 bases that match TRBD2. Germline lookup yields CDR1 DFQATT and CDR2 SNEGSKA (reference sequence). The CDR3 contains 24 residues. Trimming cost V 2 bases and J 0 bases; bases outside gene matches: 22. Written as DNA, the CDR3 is TGCAGTGCTAGAAAGGGGACTAGCGGGAGGGCCTGGTCGCCACTTCAGGGCTCCTACAATGAGCAGTTCTTC. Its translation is CSARKGTSGRAWSPLQGSYNEQFF.

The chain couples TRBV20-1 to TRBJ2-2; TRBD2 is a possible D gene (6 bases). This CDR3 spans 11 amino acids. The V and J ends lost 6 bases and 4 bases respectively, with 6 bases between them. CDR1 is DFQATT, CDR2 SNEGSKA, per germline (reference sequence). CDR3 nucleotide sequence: TGCAGTGCCGGGAGCACCGGGGAGCTGTTTTTT. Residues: CSAGSTGELFF.

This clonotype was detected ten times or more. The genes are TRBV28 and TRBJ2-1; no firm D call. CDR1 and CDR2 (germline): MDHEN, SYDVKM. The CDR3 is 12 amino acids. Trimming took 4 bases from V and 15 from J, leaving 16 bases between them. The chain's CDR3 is CASSWGKTVLFF. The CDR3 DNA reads TGTGCCAGCAGTTGGGGAAAAACGGTACTGTTCTTC. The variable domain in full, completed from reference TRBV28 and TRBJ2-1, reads DVKVTQSSRYLVKRTGEKVFLECVQDMDHENMFWYRQDPGLGLRLIYFSYDVKMKEKGDIPEGYSVSREKKERFSLILESASTNQTSMYLCASSWGKTVLFFGPGTRLTVL.

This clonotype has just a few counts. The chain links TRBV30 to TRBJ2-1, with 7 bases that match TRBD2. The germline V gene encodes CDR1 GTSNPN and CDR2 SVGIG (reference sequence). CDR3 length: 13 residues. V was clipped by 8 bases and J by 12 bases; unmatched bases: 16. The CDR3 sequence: CAPPGRAPPRQFF. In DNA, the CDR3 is TGTGCCCCACCAGGGAGGGCTCCTCCCCGGCAGTTCTTC.

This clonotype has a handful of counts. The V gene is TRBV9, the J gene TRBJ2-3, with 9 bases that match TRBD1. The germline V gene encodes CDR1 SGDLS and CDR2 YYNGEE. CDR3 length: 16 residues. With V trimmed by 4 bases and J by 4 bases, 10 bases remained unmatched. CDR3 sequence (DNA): TGTGCCAGCAGCCAACAAACAGGGGGCCGGGCAGATACGCAGTATTTT. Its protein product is CASSQQTGGRADTQYF.

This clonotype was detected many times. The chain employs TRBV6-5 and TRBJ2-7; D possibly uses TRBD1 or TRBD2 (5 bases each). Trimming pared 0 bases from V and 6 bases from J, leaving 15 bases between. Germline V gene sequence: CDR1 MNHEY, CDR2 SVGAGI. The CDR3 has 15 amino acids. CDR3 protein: CASSYSPARGSEQYF. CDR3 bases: TGTGCCAGCAGTTACTCCCCTGCGAGGGGAAGCGAGCAGTACTTC.

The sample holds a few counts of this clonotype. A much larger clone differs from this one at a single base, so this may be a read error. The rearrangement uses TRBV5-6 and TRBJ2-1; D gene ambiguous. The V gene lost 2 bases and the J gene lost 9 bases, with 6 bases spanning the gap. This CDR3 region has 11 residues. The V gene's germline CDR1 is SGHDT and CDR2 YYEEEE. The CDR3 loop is CASSLKSEQFF. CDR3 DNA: TGTGCCAGCAGCTTAAAGAGTGAGCAGTTCTTC.

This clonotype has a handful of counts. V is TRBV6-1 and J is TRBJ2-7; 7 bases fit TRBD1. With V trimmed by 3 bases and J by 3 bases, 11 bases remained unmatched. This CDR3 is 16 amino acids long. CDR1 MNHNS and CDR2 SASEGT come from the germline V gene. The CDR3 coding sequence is TGTGCCAGCAGTGACACGAACAGGGGAAGAGGCTACGAGCAGTACTTC. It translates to CASSDTNRGRGYEQYF.

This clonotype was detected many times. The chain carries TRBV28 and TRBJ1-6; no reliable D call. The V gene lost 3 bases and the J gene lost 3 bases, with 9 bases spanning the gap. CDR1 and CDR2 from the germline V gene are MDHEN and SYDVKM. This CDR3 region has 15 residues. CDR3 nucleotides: TGTGCCAGCAGTTTCGAGCTGCGCTATAATTCACCCCTCCACTTT. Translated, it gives CASSFELRYNSPLHF.

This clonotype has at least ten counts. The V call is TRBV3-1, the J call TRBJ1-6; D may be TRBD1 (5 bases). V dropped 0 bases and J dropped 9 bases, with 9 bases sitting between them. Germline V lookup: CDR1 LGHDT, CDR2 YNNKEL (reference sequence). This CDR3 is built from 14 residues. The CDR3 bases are TGTGCCAGCAGCCAAGAAACAGGATTTTCACCCCTCCACTTT. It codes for CASSQETGFSPLHF.

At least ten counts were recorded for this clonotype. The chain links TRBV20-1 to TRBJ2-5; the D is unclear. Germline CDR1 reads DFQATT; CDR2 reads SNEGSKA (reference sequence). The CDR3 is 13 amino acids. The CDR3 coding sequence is TGCATGTCCGAACCGAGCAGGCAAGAGACCCAGTACTTC. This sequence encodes CMSEPSRQETQYF.

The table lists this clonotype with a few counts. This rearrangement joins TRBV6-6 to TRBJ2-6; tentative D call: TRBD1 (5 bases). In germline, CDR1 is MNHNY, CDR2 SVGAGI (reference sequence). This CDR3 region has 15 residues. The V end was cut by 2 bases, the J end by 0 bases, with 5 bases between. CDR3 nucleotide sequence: TGTGCCAGCAGTTACGACAGCTCTGGGGCCAACGTCCTGACTTTC. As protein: CASSYDSSGANVLTF.

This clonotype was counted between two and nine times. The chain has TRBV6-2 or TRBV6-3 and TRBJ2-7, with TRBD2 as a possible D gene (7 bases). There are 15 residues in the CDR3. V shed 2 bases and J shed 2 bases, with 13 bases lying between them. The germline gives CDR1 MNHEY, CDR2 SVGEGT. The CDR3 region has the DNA TGTGCCAGCAGTTACCCGCAGGGGAGGGCCTACGAGCAGTACTTC. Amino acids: CASSYPQGRAYEQYF.

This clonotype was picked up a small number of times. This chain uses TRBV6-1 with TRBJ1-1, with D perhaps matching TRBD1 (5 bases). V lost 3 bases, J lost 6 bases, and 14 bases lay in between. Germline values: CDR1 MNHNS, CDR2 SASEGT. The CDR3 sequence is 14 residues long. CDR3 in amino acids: CASSEGQGFPEAFF. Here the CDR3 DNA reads TGTGCCAGCAGTGAGGGGCAGGGCTTCCCTGAAGCTTTCTTT.